This T cell receptor beta chain originates from a study of T-cell memory formation after mild COVID-19. TCRdb ran MiXCR on the 5' RACE reads and lists one entry per CDR3 protein. The repertoire has a few hundred thousand distinct CDR3 sequences, approximately 24% of them found once; the top ten carry around 8.7%. Germline values: CDR1 KGHSH, CDR2 LQKENI. Between the trimmed V and J ends, which lost 4 bases and 4 bases, there was a span of 9 bases. The CDR3 sequence is 13 residues long. There are a few counts of this clonotype. Sequencing input: PBMCs or a T cell subset sorted from them (not recorded which). The TCR originated in an adult woman who had mild COVID-19 (a few samples of this study predate the infection). Cell type and time point are not known. The chain combines TRBV18 with TRBJ2-3, with D possibly TRBD2 on 6 matching bases. The CDR3 is CASSLAGSDTQYF. The CDR3 bases are TGTGCCAGCTCACTGGCGGGGTCAGATACGCAGTATTTT.